The present T cell receptor (beta chain) was sequenced within a study of T cell repertoires in cytomegalovirus infection. Whole-study results and caveats: HLA-C-restricted TCR beta clonotypes specific for CMV led the ex vivo response. Using cumulative public TCR beta family frequency, the authors identified those who carried CMV together with the relevant HLA.

This clonotype was seen repeatedly, ten times or more. Its target is not known. This CDR3 comprises 16 residues. V shed 2 bases and J shed 0 bases, with 11 bases lying between them. In germline, CDR1 is MNHEY, CDR2 SMNVEV (reference sequence). From the reads, TCRdb called clonotypes with MiXCR, one entry per CDR3 protein. The sample holds a few hundred thousand distinct CDR3 sequences; about 15% are singletons and the top ten take roughly 50%. The sequence derives from a human donor in good health (CMV status not recorded). Some clones in this sample may be carry-over from other donors' samples. The chain carries TRBV27 and TRBJ2-1; D is ambiguous. Sequenced: CD8+ T cells from PBMCs. CDR3 sequence (DNA): TGTGCCAGCAGTTTAGTCCGGATAAGCTCCTACAATGAGCAGTTCTTC. Protein sequence: CASSLVRISSYNEQFF.